One sample yielded the 15 T cell receptor beta chains listed below, sequenced in a study of shared clonotypes between healthy human individuals. Method: immunoSEQ multiplex PCR; TCRdb's copy keeps in-frame clones and lacks some. Of about 960,000 clones listed, roughly 72% were seen once; the top ten hold about 1.5%. Sequenced: memory CD4+ T cells sorted from blood. Subset here: CD45RA-negative fraction. The receptors here all came from a man younger than 35 in good health.

Here the CDR3 DNA reads TGTGCCAGCAGCTCCACGGACAGTGCCGCCGGGGAGCTGTTTTTT. It yields the protein CASSSTDSAAGELFF. The chain recombines TRBV7-3 with TRBJ2-2; tentative D call: TRBD1 (6 bases). This CDR3 is built from 15 residues. CDR1 and CDR2 from the germline V gene are SGHTA and FQGTGA. The ends were cut back, 4 bases at V and 6 bases at J, with 15 bases in the middle.

The V and J genes are TRBV10-2 and TRBJ2-5; 7 nucleotides match TRBD2. Germline V gene data show CDR1 as WSHSY and CDR2 as SAAADI. This CDR3 contains 14 residues. V lost 0 bases to trimming and J lost 3 bases; unmatched junction nucleotides: 1. CDR3 coding DNA: TGCGCCAGCAGTGAGTCGGGAGGGAAAGAGACCCAGTACTTC. Residues: CASSESGGKETQYF.

The chain has TRBV6-5 and TRBJ1-3; D not resolved. The V gene's germline CDR1 is MNHEY and CDR2 SVGAGI. CDR3 length: 13 residues. Trimming cost V 5 bases and J 2 bases, with 7 bases left between them. The DNA for the CDR3 is TGTGCCAGCAGTCGATTCCCTGGAAACACCATATATTTT. It translates to CASSRFPGNTIYF.

V gene TRBV5-3 combines with J gene TRBJ2-5; no definite D call. TRBV5-3 is an ORF for which the function is uncertain. This CDR3 contains 14 residues. V shed 0 bases and J shed 2 bases, with 8 bases lying between them. This CDR3 reads CARSLVQEQETQYF. The CDR3 nucleotides are TGTGCCAGAAGCTTGGTACAAGAGCAAGAGACCCAGTACTTC.

The count of this clone is one. The V and J genes are TRBV2 and TRBJ2-1, with unresolved D. Germline loops: CDR1 SNHLY, CDR2 FYNNEI. The CDR3 runs to 13 residues. Between the trimmed V and J ends, which lost 9 bases and 10 bases, there was a span of 19 bases. In nucleotides, the CDR3 is TGTGCCAGTAGTTTCCCGTTTACCAGCGAGCAGTTCTTC. This encodes CASSFPFTSEQFF.

This clone was counted between two and nine times. The chain uses TRBV2 and TRBJ1-2; 8 positions match TRBD1. The CDR3 is 14 amino acids. The trim removed 5 bases at V and 8 bases at J, leaving 10 bases unmatched. Germline CDR1 SNHLY, CDR2 FYNNEI. The CDR3 nucleotides are TGTGCCAGCAGTATTTCGACAGGGGCCAACGGCTACACCTTC. This encodes CASSISTGANGYTF. The full variable domain, rest sourced from reference TRBV2 and TRBJ1-2, is EPEVTQTPSHQVTQMGQEVILRCVPISNHLYFYWYRQILGQKVEFLVSFYNNEISEKSEIFDDQFSVERPDGSNFTLKIRSTKLEDSAMYFCASSISTGANGYTFGSGTRLTVV.

CDR3 bases: TGTGCCAGCAGTGCCAATCCGGGACAGGGGGCCGGGGAGCTGTTTTTT. It codes for CASSANPGQGAGELFF. The genes are TRBV9 and TRBJ2-2; 11 nucleotides align to TRBD1. Germline trimming cut 5 bases from V and 6 bases from J; bases unmatched to any gene: 9. The germline V gene encodes CDR1 SGDLS and CDR2 YYNGEE. The CDR3 consists of 16 residues.

This clone was counted a few times. The V and J genes are TRBV5-1 and TRBJ1-2; TRBD1 is a possible D gene (5 bases). CDR3 length equals 12 residues. The V gene lost 5 bases and the J gene lost 8 bases, with 13 bases spanning the gap. The V gene's germline CDR1 is SGHRS and CDR2 YFSETQ. The CDR3: CASRLAREGYTF. The CDR3 DNA follows: TGCGCCAGCAGGCTTGCCAGGGAGGGCTACACCTTC.

J is TRBJ1-1 and V is TRBV20-1, with D tentatively TRBD1 (5 bases). The germline V and J ends were trimmed by 4 bases and 10 bases, with 10 bases remaining between them. This CDR3 region has 10 residues. Germline-derived CDR1 and CDR2 are DFQATT and SNEGSKA (reference sequence). The CDR3 is CSATQGGAFF. CDR3 sequence (DNA): TGCAGTGCTACCCAGGGAGGAGCTTTCTTT.

The chain has TRBV2 and TRBJ2-3; D uncertain. Germline CDR1 and CDR2: SNHLY and FYNNEI. Trimming pared 3 bases from V and 0 bases from J, leaving 10 bases between. The CDR3 is 15 amino acids. The chain's CDR3 is CASSDMIGSTDTQYF. CDR3 DNA: TGTGCCAGCAGTGATATGATAGGGAGCACAGATACGCAGTATTTT.

V usage is TRBV6-1 and J usage is TRBJ2-7, with unresolved D. The CDR3 is 12 residues long. Germline CDR1 reads MNHNS; CDR2 reads SASEGT. V was cut by 8 bases and J by 6 bases, with 14 bases left in between. CDR3 loop: CASLGTKSEQYF. The CDR3 DNA follows: TGTGCCAGCCTCGGAACAAAATCCGAGCAGTACTTC.

The chain joins TRBV29-1 to TRBJ2-1, with 11 nucleotides matching TRBD1. The germline V gene encodes CDR1 SQVTM and CDR2 ANQGSEA. The CDR3 has 14 residues. Trimming took 3 bases from V and 7 from J; bases not matched to a gene: 5. DNA of the CDR3: TGCAGCGTTGACCGGGACAGGGGGTGGAATGAGCAGTTCTTC. Translation gives CSVDRDRGWNEQFF.

This rearrangement joins TRBV5-4 to TRBJ1-3; weak D call: TRBD1 (5 bases). This CDR3 has 15 residues. Trimming cost V 4 bases and J 0 bases, with 11 bases left between them. CDR1 is SGHNT, CDR2 YYREEE, per germline (reference sequence). CDR3 sequence (DNA): TGTGCCAGCAGCCAGGACAAATACTCTGGAAACACCATATATTTT. It codes for CASSQDKYSGNTIYF.

V gene TRBV2 combines with J gene TRBJ1-2; 7 bases match TRBD1. Germline V lookup: CDR1 SNHLY, CDR2 FYNNEI. V was pared by 7 bases and J by 1 base, with 3 bases of the junction left unmatched. The CDR3 runs 13 residues. The CDR3 loop is CASNRDSNYGYTF. DNA for the CDR3: TGTGCCAGCAACAGGGACAGTAACTATGGCTACACCTTC.

The chain combines TRBV5-1 with TRBJ1-1; D is uncertain. Trimming removed 0 bases at V and 5 bases at J, with 14 bases between. Germline CDR1 and CDR2: SGHRS and YFSETQ. This CDR3 has 15 amino acids. CDR3 bases: TGCGCCAGCAGCTTGGGGCAGTTTGCGGGGACTGAAGCTTTCTTT. It encodes CASSLGQFAGTEAFF.